This T cell receptor (beta chain) comes out of a study of beta chain features in type 1 diabetes. Study-wide points: Comparison showed that naive, central memory and Treg TCRB repertoires appeared more similar among patients than among healthy donors. Sequencing used cDNA, and cells with high TCR expression could therefore be over-represented. The study found fewer insertions and more deletions at VDJ junctions in type 1 diabetes patients.

V was clipped by 0 bases and J by 5 bases; unmatched bases: 11. The germline CDR1 and CDR2 sequences are MGHDK and SYGVNS. The CDR3 length is 17 residues. Isolation of CD4+ naive, central memory, regulatory and stem cell-like memory cells was achieved by sorting via CD45RO/CCR7/CD25/CD127/CD95/CD27. This clone was seen more than once but under ten times. What it binds is unknown. Sequencing targeted expressed TCRB transcripts, as all isolated RNA had been reverse transcribed. Assay: immunoSEQ multiplex PCR; the TCRdb copy retains only in-frame clones and omits some. The sample carries 150,000 or so clones, 7% to 10% recorded once.

The receptor's source is a man aged 18 to 30 in good health. The rearrangement links TRBV25-1 to TRBJ2-5; 8 bases agree with TRBD1. Sequenced input: central memory CD4+ T cells from blood. DNA for the CDR3: TGTGCCAGCAGTGAATATAGGCTCGGCAGGGGGCAGGAGACCCAGTACTTC. Protein product: CASSEYRLGRGQETQYF.